The text below deals with one T cell receptor (beta chain). Its antigen is not identified. These data come from a study of shared clonotypes between healthy human individuals. On the study more broadly: A couple of women and three men aged 18 to 49 made up the donors.

Study results and limitations: Of the naive CD4 clonotypes, roughly 5.2% were shared across several donors. Clonotypes which were not shared had lower generation probabilities than clonotypes that all four donors shared.

The V segment lost 5 bases and the J segment 2 bases; nucleotides outside the gene matches: 5. Germline CDR1 ENHRY, CDR2 SYGVKD. The CDR3 spans 16 residues. Assay runs were performed at deep level. Libraries were prepared by immunoSEQ multiplex PCR; TCRdb keeps only in-frame clonotypes and omits some of them. The data show around 1,000,000 clones, around 77% seen once. The TCR comes from a man younger than 30 in good health. Some clones in this sample may be carry-over from other donors' samples. The sample comprised memory CD4+ T cells from PBMCs. Subset noted: CD45RA-negative fraction. The rearrangement uses TRBV10-3 and TRBJ1-5, with TRBD1 identical over 11 bases. DNA of the CDR3: TGTGCCATCAGTCGGACAGGGGGCGAGGGCAATCAGCCCCAGCATTTT. Translation: CAISRTGGEGNQPQHF.